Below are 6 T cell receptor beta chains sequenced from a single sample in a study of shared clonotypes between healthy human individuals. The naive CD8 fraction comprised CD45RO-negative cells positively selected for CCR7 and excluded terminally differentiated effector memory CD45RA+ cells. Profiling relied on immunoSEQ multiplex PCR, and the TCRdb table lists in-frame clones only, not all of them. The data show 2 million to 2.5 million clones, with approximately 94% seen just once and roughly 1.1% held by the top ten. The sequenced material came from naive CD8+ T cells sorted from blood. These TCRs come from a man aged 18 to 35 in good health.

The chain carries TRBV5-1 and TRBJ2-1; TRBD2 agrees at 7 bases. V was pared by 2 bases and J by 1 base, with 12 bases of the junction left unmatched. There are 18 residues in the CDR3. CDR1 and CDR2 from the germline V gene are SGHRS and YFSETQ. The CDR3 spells CASSFNLGLAASYNEQFF. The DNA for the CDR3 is TGCGCCAGCAGCTTTAATCTGGGGCTAGCGGCGTCCTACAATGAGCAGTTCTTC.

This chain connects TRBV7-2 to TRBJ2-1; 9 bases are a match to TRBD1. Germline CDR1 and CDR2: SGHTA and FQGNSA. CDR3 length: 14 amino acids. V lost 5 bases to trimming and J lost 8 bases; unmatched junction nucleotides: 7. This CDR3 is CASSHSTGGDEQFF. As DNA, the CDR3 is TGTGCCAGCAGCCACTCGACAGGGGGTGATGAGCAGTTCTTC.

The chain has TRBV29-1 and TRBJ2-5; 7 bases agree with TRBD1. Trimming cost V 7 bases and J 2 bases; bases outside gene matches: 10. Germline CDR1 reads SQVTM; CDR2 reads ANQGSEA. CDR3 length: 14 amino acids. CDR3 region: CSAHMGTEQETQYF. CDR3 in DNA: TGCAGCGCACATATGGGGACAGAGCAAGAGACCCAGTACTTC. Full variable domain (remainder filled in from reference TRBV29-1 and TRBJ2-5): SAVISQKPSRDICQRGTSLTIQCQVDSQVTMMFWYRQQPGQSLTLIATANQGSEATYESGFVIDKFPISRPNLTFSTLTVSNMSPEDSSIYLCSAHMGTEQETQYFGPGTRLLVL.

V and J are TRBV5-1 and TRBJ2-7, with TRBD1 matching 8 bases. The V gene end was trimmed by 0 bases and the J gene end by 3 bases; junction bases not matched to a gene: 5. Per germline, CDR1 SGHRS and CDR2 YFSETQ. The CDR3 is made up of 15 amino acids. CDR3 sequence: CASSLADRELYEQYF. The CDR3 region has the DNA TGCGCCAGCAGCTTGGCGGACAGGGAACTCTACGAGCAGTACTTC. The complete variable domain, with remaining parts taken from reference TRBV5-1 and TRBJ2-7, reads KAGVTQTPRYLIKTRGQQVTLSCSPISGHRSVSWYQQTPGQGLQFLFEYFSETQRNKGNFPGRFSGRQFSNSRSEMNVSTLELGDSALYLCASSLADRELYEQYFGPGTRLTVT.

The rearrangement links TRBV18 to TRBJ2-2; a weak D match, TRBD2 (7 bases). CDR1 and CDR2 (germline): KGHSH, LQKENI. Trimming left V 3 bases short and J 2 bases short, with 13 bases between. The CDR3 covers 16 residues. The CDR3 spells CASSPLGGQNTGELFF. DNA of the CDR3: TGTGCCAGCTCACCGCTCGGGGGGCAAAACACCGGGGAGCTGTTTTTT.

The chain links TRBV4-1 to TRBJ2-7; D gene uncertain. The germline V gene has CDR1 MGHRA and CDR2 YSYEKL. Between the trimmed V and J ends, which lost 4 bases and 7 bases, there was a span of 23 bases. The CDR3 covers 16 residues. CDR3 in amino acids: CASSPLPPIVSREQYF. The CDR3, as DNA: TGCGCCAGCAGCCCCCTCCCCCCAATCGTTTCGCGGGAGCAGTACTTC.